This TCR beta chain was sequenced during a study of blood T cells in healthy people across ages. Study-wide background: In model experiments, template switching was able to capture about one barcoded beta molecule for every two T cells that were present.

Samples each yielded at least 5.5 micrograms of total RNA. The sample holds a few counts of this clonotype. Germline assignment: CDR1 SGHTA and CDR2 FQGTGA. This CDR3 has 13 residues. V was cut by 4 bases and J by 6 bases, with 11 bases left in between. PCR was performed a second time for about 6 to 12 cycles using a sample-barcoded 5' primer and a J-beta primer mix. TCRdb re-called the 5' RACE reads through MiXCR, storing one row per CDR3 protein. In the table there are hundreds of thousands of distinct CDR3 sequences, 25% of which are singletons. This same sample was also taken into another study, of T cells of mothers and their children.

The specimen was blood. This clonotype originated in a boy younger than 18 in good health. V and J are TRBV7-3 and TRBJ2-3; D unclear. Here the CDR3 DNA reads TGTGCCAGCAGCTACCAACCGGGCGATACGCAGTATTTT. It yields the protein CASSYQPGDTQYF. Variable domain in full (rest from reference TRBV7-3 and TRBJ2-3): GAGVSQTPSNKVTEKGKYVELRCDPISGHTALYWYRQSLGQGPEFLIYFQGTGAADDSGLPNDRFFAVRPEGSVSTLKIQRTERGDSAVYLCASSYQPGDTQYFGPGTRLTVL.